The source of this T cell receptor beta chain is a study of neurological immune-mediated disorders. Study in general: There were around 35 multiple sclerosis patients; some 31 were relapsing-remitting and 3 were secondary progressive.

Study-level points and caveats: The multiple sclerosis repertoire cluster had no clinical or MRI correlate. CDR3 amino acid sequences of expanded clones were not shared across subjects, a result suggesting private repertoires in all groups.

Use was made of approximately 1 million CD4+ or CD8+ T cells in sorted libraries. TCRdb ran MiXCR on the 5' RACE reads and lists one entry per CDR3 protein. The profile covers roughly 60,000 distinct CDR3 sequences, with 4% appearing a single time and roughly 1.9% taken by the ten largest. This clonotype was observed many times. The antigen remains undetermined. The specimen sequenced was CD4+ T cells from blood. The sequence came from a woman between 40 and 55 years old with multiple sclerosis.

CDR3 residues: CASTSWRAPGYTF. The CDR3 bases are TGTGCCAGCACCTCGTGGAGGGCGCCAGGCTACACCTTC. V is TRBV6-2 or TRBV6-3 and J is TRBJ1-2; no clear D gene. Trimming took off 7 bases at V and 8 bases at J, with 17 bases between the two ends. From germline, CDR1 is MNHEY and CDR2 SVGEGT. The CDR3 has 13 residues.